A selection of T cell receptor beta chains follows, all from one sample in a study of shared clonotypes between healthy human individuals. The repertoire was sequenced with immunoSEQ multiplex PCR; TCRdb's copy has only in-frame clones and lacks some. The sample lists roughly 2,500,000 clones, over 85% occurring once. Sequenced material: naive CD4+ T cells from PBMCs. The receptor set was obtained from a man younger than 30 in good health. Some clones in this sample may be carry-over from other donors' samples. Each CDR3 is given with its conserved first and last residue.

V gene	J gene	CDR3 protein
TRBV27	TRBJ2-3	CASSFGTGGLGTDTQYF
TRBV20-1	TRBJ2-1	CSASRGREQFF
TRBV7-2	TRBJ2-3	CASSLVAGATDTQYF
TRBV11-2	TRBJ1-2	CASSSPRFNYGYTF
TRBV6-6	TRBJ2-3	CASSYYLAAGEDTQYF
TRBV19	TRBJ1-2	CASGAQGYTF
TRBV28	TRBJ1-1	CASSTGGRPGFEAFF
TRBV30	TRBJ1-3	CAWTHGGNTIYF
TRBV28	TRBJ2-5	CASRGAGGGLQETQYF
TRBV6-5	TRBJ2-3	CASSRTGIDTQYF
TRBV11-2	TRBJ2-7	CASSLETGPHEQYF
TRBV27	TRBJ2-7	CASSYSYRGTYEQYF
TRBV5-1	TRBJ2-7	CASSLAWERSYEQYF
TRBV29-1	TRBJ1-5	CSVVVGRGQPQHF
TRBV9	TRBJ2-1	CASSALIQGSEQFF
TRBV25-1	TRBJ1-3	CASSEWGRNTIYF
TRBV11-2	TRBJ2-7	CASSVPRRLAGSYEQYF
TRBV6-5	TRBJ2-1	CASTTRLAGANEQFF
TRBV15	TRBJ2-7	CATRGDRGWDEQYF
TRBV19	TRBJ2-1	CASSDILAGGPRASYNEQFF
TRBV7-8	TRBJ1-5	CASSLRDSNQPQHF
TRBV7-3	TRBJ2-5	CASSPRRRETQYF
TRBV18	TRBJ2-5	CASSPPTTGGWETQYF
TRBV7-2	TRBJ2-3	CASSRQGADTQYF
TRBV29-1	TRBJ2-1	CSATGTESSYNEQFF
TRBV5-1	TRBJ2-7	CASSKQAGGTYEQYF
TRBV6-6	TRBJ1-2	CASSRDRVYEYGYTF
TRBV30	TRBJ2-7	CAWSTGIYEQYF
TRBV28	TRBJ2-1	CASSFNGHNEQFF
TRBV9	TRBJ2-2	CASSVAAGRLAGELFF
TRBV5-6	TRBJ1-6	CASSQSAYNSPLHF
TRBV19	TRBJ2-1	CASTLRDNYGLGEQFF
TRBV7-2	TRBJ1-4	CASSPRTGMTEKLFF
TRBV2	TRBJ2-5	CASSDRGVETQYF
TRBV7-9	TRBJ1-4	CASSLAFQVDNEKLFF
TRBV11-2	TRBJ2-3	CASSRGLVSDTQYF